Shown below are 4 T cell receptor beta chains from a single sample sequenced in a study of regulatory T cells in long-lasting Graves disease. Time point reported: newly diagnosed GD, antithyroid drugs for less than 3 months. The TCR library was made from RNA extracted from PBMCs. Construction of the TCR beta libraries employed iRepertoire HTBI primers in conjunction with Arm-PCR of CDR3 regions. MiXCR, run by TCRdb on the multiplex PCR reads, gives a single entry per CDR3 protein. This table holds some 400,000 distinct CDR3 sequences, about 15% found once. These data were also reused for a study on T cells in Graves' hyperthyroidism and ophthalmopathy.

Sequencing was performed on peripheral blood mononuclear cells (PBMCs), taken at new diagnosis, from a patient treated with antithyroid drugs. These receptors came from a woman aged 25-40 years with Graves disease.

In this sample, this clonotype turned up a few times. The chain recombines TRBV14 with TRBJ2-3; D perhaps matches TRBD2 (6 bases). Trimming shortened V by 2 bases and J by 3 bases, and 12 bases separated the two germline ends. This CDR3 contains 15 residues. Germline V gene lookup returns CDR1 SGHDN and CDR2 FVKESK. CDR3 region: CASSQNSGVTDTQYF. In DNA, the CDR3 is TGTGCCAGCAGCCAAAATTCGGGAGTAACAGATACGCAGTATTTT.

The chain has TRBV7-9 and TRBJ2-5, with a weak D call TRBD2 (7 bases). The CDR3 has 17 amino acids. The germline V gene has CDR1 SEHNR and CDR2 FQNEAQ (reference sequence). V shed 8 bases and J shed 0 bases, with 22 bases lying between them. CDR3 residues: CASSHQPGGAYQETQYF. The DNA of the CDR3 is TGTGCCAGCTCCCACCAACCGGGGGGCGCGTACCAAGAGACCCAGTACTTC.

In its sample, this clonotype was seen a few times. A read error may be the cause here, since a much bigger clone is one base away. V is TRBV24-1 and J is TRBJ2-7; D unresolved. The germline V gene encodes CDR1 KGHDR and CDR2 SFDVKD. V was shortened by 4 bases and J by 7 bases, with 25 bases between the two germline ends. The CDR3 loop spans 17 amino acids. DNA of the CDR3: TGTGCCACCAGTGACCCCGGTATGCACTCCGGCGCGACTGAGCAGTACTTC. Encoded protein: CATSDPGMHSGATEQYF.

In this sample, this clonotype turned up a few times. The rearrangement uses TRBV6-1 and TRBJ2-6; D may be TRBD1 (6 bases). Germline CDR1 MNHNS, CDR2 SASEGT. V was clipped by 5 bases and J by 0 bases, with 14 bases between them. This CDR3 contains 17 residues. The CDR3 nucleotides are TGTGCCAGCAGTACACGACAGGTACTCTCTGGGGCCAACGTCCTGACTTTC. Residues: CASSTRQVLSGANVLTF.